The 20 T cell receptor beta chains below come from one sample, sequenced in a study of blood T cell repertoires in COVID-19. Assay used: immunoSEQ multiplex PCR; TCRdb lists only in-frame clones, some missing. Of 120,000 to 150,000 clones in the sample, approximately 80% are singletons; the top ten hold around 13%. The material sequenced was peripheral blood. Every receptor here comes from a man aged 60 to 69 with active or convalescent COVID-19.

This chain connects TRBV29-1 to TRBJ2-1, with 13 positions matching TRBD2. The CDR3 spans 13 residues. CDR1 is SQVTM and CDR2 is ANQGSEA in the germline V gene. V trimming: 7 bases; J trimming: 9 bases; junction bases outside the gene matches: 6. For the CDR3, the DNA is TGCAGCGGAGGGACTAGCGGGGACAGTGAGCAGTTCTTC. Its translation is CSGGTSGDSEQFF.

This sequence joins TRBV19 and TRBJ2-7; D is perhaps TRBD2 (6 bases). The CDR3 runs 15 residues. V lost 6 bases to trimming and J lost 5 bases, with 20 bases between them. Germline lookup yields CDR1 LNHDA and CDR2 SQIVND (reference sequence). As DNA, the CDR3 is TGTGCCAGTAGCTTAGGAGGGTCTGGAACTGACGAGCAGTACTTC. Translated: CASSLGGSGTDEQYF.

This clone was detected only once. This rearrangement joins TRBV19 to TRBJ1-5; possibly TRBD1 for D (6 bases). CDR1 is LNHDA, CDR2 SQIVND, per germline (reference sequence). The V and J ends lost 5 bases and 1 base respectively, with 9 bases between them. The CDR3 consists of 14 residues. The CDR3 DNA reads TGTGCCAGTAGTGCTACAGGGAGCAATCAGCCCCAGCATTTT. This sequence encodes CASSATGSNQPQHF.

The V call is TRBV7-2, the J call TRBJ1-6; 7 bases fit TRBD1. Germline V gene sequence: CDR1 SGHTA, CDR2 FQGNSA. V lost 2 bases, J lost 5 bases, and 3 bases stayed unmatched. The CDR3 spans 15 residues. The CDR3 nucleotides read TGTGCCAGCAGCTTAAGACAGGGTGATAATTCACCCCTCCACTTT. It codes for CASSLRQGDNSPLHF.

CDR3 amino acids: CATSLLAGGPGEQFF. The CDR3 region has the DNA TGTGCCACCAGTTTACTAGCGGGAGGGCCGGGTGAGCAGTTCTTC. The rearrangement joins TRBV15 to TRBJ2-1; TRBD2 matches at 13 bases. Germline V gene sequence: CDR1 LNHNV, CDR2 YYDKDF (reference sequence). J lost 9 bases, V lost 6 bases, and 8 bases had no gene match. The CDR3 runs 15 residues.

The chain has TRBV5-5 and TRBJ1-1; no clear D. This CDR3 contains 16 residues. V lost 0 bases and J 0 bases, leaving 12 bases between the germline ends. Germline V CDR1 and CDR2: SGHKS, YYEKEE (reference sequence). The CDR3 DNA follows: TGTGCCAGCAGCTTGGAAGTCAGGAACCTGAACACTGAAGCTTTCTTT. Protein: CASSLEVRNLNTEAFF.

The rearrangement joins TRBV7-8 to TRBJ2-6; TRBD1 might be the D (5 bases). The CDR3 has 17 residues. Germline V gene data show CDR1 as SGHVS and CDR2 as FQNEAQ. Trimming cost V 2 bases and J 0 bases, with 11 bases left between them. The CDR3 region is CASSLTGLYSGANVLTF. CDR3 sequence (DNA): TGTGCCAGCAGCTTAACAGGCCTCTACTCTGGGGCCAACGTCCTGACTTTC.

This clone was found a few times. The genes are TRBV29-1 and TRBJ2-1; 8 bases are shared with TRBD2. Germline V gene data show CDR1 as SQVTM and CDR2 as ANQGSEA. The CDR3 has 14 residues. Unmatched junction bases numbered 10, after V lost 7 bases and J lost 5 bases. CDR3 DNA: TGCAGCGCCGTTAGCGGGACCACTGACAATGAGCAGTTCTTC. Translation: CSAVSGTTDNEQFF.

This clone was seen only a few times. The genes are TRBV2 and TRBJ1-2; perhaps TRBD1 as D (5 bases). Germline CDR1 SNHLY, CDR2 FYNNEI. Between the trimmed V and J ends, which lost 4 bases and 8 bases, there was a span of 11 bases. The CDR3 length is 12 residues. The CDR3 here is CASSGQREGYTF. The CDR3 nucleotides read TGTGCCAGCAGTGGACAGCGGGAGGGCTACACCTTC.

The chain links TRBV7-3 to TRBJ1-2; 8 bases are a match to TRBD1. From germline, CDR1 is SGHTA and CDR2 FQGTGA. The CDR3 has 20 residues. With 1 base clipped from V and 4 bases from J, the junction kept 20 bases outside the gene matches. In DNA, the CDR3 is TGTGCCAGCAGCTTAAAAAAGGGTCGGGGCGGACAGGGAGAAACCTATGGCTACACCTTC. It specifies CASSLKKGRGGQGETYGYTF. Based on the CDR3 plus reference TRBV7-3 and TRBJ1-2, the full variable domain is GAGVSQTPSNKVTEKGKYVELRCDPISGHTALYWYRQSLGQGPEFLIYFQGTGAADDSGLPNDRFFAVRPEGSVSTLKIQRTERGDSAVYLCASSLKKGRGGQGETYGYTFGSGTRLTVV.

This clone was seen once. This chain joins TRBV27 and TRBJ1-5; 9 nucleotides align to TRBD1. The length of the CDR3 is 15 residues. CDR1 is MNHEY, CDR2 SMNVEV, per germline (reference sequence). Trimming at V came to 5 bases and at J to 6 bases, leaving 8 bases not matched to a gene. CDR3 bases: TGTGCCAGCAGTAAAGCCGGGACAGGGTTTCAGCCCCAGCATTTT. Translating gives CASSKAGTGFQPQHF.

V is TRBV19 and J is TRBJ1-5; 7 bases are a match to TRBD1. This CDR3 is built from 17 residues. Germline V gives CDR1 LNHDA, CDR2 SQIVND (reference sequence). The V segment lost 6 bases and the J segment 4 bases; nucleotides outside the gene matches: 15. Here the CDR3 reads CASRDSSKGQLNQPQHF. The CDR3 DNA follows: TGTGCCAGTAGGGACAGCTCAAAGGGACAGCTAAATCAGCCCCAGCATTTT.

The genes are TRBV7-2 and TRBJ1-2; 7 nucleotides line up with TRBD1. This CDR3 comprises 13 residues. Germline V CDR1 and CDR2: SGHTA, FQGNSA. V was clipped by 5 bases and J by 8 bases; unmatched bases: 8. The CDR3 nucleotides read TGTGCCAGCAGCCCTGGACAGGTCGACGGCTACACCTTC. Amino acid sequence: CASSPGQVDGYTF.

The CDR3 spells CASSPDRGYYEQYF. CDR3 DNA: TGTGCCAGCAGCCCGGACAGAGGATATTACGAGCAGTACTTC. This chain connects TRBV6-5 to TRBJ2-7; possibly TRBD1 for D (6 bases). This CDR3 contains 14 residues. The V end was cut by 6 bases, the J end by 4 bases, with 16 bases between. CDR1 is MNHEY, CDR2 SVGAGI, per germline.

The CDR3 nucleotides are TGTGCCAGCAGTCCCCTCGGGACAGGGGAAACTAATGAAAAACTGTTTTTT. This translates into CASSPLGTGETNEKLFF. The rearrangement uses TRBV28 and TRBJ1-4; 10 nucleotides match TRBD1. V was pared by 5 bases and J by 1 base, with 7 bases of the junction left unmatched. Germline values: CDR1 MDHEN, CDR2 SYDVKM. The CDR3 extends over 17 amino acids.

The chain joins TRBV5-4 to TRBJ2-1, with D uncertain. The CDR3 loop spans 14 amino acids. CDR1 and CDR2 from the germline V gene are SGHNT and YYREEE (reference sequence). The V end lost 0 bases, the J end lost 3 bases, and 7 bases lay between the germline ends. CDR3 loop: CASSLEANYNEQFF. CDR3 nucleotides: TGTGCCAGCAGCTTGGAAGCTAACTACAATGAGCAGTTCTTC.

The CDR3 protein is CASGRPRGETQYF. The CDR3 region has the DNA TGTGCCAGCGGGCGTCCTCGGGGAGAGACCCAGTACTTC. The rearrangement joins TRBV6-5 to TRBJ2-5, with D perhaps TRBD2 (5 bases). CDR1 MNHEY and CDR2 SVGAGI come from the germline V gene. With 8 bases removed from V and 4 bases from J, the gap between germline ends came to 14 bases. This CDR3 comprises 13 residues.

The chain links TRBV5-1 to TRBJ2-5; D gene ambiguous. The CDR3 length is 14 residues. Trimming cost V 1 base and J 5 bases, with 12 bases left between them. Germline V gene lookup returns CDR1 SGHRS and CDR2 YFSETQ. CDR3: CASSLLARSETQYF. The DNA for the CDR3 is TGCGCCAGCAGCTTGTTAGCCAGAAGCGAGACCCAGTACTTC.

This chain joins TRBV3-1 (or the pseudogene TRBV3-2) and TRBJ2-2; 7 bases map to TRBD2. The CDR3 runs 15 residues. Trimming removed 3 bases from V and 6 bases from J; junction bases left unmatched: 7. CDR1 is LGHDT and CDR2 is YNNKEL in the germline V gene (reference sequence). The chain's CDR3 is CASSHPTSLSGELFF. The CDR3 nucleotides read TGTGCCAGCAGCCACCCGACTAGCCTTTCCGGGGAGCTGTTTTTT.

The chain carries TRBV2 and TRBJ1-6, with D uncertain. V was clipped by 3 bases and J by 8 bases, with 11 bases between them. Germline V gene sequence: CDR1 SNHLY, CDR2 FYNNEI. The CDR3 is 14 amino acids. The CDR3 DNA reads TGTGCCAGCAGTGAGGTCGGGGTAGATTCACCCCTCCACTTT. Amino acids: CASSEVGVDSPLHF.